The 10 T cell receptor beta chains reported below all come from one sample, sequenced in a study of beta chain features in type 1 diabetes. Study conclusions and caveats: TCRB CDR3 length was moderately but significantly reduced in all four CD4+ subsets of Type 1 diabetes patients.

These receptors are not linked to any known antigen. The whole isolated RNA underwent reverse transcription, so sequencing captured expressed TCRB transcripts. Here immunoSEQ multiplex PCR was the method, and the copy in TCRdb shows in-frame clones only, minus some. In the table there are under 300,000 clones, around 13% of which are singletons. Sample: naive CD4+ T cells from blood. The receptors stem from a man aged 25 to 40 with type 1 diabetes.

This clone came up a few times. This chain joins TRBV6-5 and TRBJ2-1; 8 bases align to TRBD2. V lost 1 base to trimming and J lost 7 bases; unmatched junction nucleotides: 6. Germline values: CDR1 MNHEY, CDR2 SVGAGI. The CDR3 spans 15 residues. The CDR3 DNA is TGTGCCAGCAGTTACTTAGCGGGATCGAGGAATGAGCAGTTCTTC. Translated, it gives CASSYLAGSRNEQFF.

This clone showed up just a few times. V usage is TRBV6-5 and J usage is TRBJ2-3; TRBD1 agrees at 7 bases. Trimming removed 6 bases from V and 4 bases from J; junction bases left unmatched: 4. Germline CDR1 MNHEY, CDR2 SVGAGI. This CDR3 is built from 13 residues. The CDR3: CASSRGQSDTQYF. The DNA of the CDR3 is TGTGCCAGCAGCCGGGGACAGTCAGATACGCAGTATTTT.

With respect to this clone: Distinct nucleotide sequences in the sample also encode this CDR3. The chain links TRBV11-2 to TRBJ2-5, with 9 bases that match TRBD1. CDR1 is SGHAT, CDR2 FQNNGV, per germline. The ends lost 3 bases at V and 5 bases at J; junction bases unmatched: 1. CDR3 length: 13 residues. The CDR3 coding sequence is TGTGCCAGCAGCTTCGGACAGGGGGAGACCCAGTACTTC. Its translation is CASSFGQGETQYF.

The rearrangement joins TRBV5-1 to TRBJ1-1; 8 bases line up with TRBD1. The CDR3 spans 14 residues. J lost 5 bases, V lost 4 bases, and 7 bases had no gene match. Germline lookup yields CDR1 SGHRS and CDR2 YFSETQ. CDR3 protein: CASSPDRANTEAFF. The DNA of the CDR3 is TGCGCCAGCAGCCCGGACAGGGCCAATACTGAAGCTTTCTTT.

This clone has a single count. As DNA, the CDR3 is TGTGCCAGCAGTGGACAGGGTGCCGGGGAGCTGTTTTTT. It specifies CASSGQGAGELFF. This chain uses TRBV25-1 with TRBJ2-2; 7 nucleotides match TRBD1. The junction had 2 bases not matched to a gene; V was cut back by 4 bases and J by 6 bases. The CDR3 has 13 residues. CDR1 and CDR2 (germline): MGHDK, SYGVNS.

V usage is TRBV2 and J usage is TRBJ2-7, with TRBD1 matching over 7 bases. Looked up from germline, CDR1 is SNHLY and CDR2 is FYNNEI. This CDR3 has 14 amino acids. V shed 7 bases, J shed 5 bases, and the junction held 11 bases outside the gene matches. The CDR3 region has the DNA TGTGCCAGCAATACAGGGGCCCTAGCACACGAGCAGTACTTC. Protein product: CASNTGALAHEQYF.

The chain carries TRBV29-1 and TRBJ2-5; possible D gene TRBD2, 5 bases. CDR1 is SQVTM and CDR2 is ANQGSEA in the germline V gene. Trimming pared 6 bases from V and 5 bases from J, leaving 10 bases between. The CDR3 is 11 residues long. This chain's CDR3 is CSVRVGETQYF. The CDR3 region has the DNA TGCAGCGTGAGGGTGGGGGAGACCCAGTACTTC.

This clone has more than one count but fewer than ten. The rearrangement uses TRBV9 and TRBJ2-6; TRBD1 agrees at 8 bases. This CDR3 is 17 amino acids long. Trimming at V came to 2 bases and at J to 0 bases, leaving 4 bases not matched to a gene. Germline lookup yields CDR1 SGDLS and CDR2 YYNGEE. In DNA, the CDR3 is TGTGCCAGCAGCGTTAGGACAGGGCCCTCTGGGGCCAACGTCCTGACTTTC. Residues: CASSVRTGPSGANVLTF.

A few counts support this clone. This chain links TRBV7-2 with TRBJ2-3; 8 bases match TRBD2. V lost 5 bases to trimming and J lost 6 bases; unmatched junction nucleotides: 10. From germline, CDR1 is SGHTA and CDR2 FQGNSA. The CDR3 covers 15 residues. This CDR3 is CASSKRELVIDTQYF. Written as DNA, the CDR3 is TGTGCCAGCAGCAAGCGGGAGCTAGTTATCGATACGCAGTATTTT.

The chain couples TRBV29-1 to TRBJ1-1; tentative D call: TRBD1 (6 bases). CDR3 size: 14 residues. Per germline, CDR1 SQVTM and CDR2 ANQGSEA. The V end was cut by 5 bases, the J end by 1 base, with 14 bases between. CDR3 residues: CSVLPGGANTEAFF. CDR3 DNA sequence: TGCAGCGTTCTACCCGGGGGGGCGAACACTGAAGCTTTCTTT.